This record covers a single T cell receptor beta chain. The target antigen is unknown. In the same sample, other DNA sequences code for this CDR3. The data were obtained in a study of cytomegalovirus exposure and HLA in healthy donors. The PCR employed 60 Vbeta primers together with 13 Jbeta primers. Using immunoSEQ multiplex PCR, the repertoire was profiled, and TCRdb retains in-frame clones only, with some absent. The sample table sets out around 50,000 clones. General study findings and limits: There were several of the most significant clusters that appeared linked to common viral pathogens in a later analysis.

V lost 1 base and J lost 3; bases outside the gene matches: 3. This CDR3 has 17 amino acids. Germline V gene sequence: CDR1 SGHDN, CDR2 FVKESK. The specimen sequenced was PBMCs. The chain links TRBV14 to TRBJ1-6, with TRBD1 matching 10 bases. The TCR comes from a female donor in good health and CMV-seronegative. In DNA form, the CDR3 reads TGTGCCAGCAGCCAAGTCTGGGACAGGGGCTATAATTCACCCCTCCACTTT. Translated: CASSQVWDRGYNSPLHF.